The 4 T cell receptor beta chains reported below all come from one sample, sequenced in a study of radiotherapy plus CTLA-4 blockade in lung cancer. TCRdb's copy holds only in-frame clones and misses some; the assay was immunoSEQ multiplex PCR. The sample holds about 51,000 clones, roughly 77% seen once. Specimen: peripheral blood, collected from a patient treated with radiotherapy plus ipilimumab. These receptors were taken from a human donor with non-small cell lung cancer who had a complete response to radiotherapy plus ipilimumab.

CDR3 DNA sequence: TGTGCCAGCAGCCAACCGGTAGACACCGGGGAGCTGTTTTTT. It codes for CASSQPVDTGELFF. The chain joins TRBV14 to TRBJ2-2; no reliable D call. CDR1 and CDR2 from the germline V gene are SGHDN and FVKESK. V lost 2 bases to trimming and J lost 3 bases, with 7 bases between them. The CDR3 extends over 14 amino acids.

The chain carries TRBV19 and TRBJ1-5; D is perhaps TRBD1 (5 bases). CDR1 and CDR2 (germline): LNHDA, SQIVND (reference sequence). This CDR3 contains 15 residues. V gave up 6 bases and J gave up 1 base, with 13 bases separating them. CDR3 in DNA: TGTGCCAGTAGCTACGGGCAGGGAAGCAATCAGCCCCAGCATTTT. Translating it yields CASSYGQGSNQPQHF. The full variable domain, completed using reference TRBV19 and TRBJ1-5, is DGGITQSPKYLFRKEGQNVTLSCEQNLNHDAMYWYRQDPGQGLRLIYYSQIVNDFQKGDIAEGYSVSREKKESFPLTVTSAQKNPTAFYLCASSYGQGSNQPQHFGDGTRLSIL.

The chain employs TRBV5-8 and TRBJ1-1, with D maybe TRBD1 (6 bases). V dropped 3 bases and J dropped 1 base, with 13 bases sitting between them. This CDR3 has 15 residues. CDR1 and CDR2 (germline): SGHTS, YDEGEE. The CDR3 DNA is TGTGCCAGCAGCTCCCCGGGACAAGGGAACACTGAAGCTTTCTTT. It specifies CASSSPGQGNTEAFF. The whole variable domain, filled in from reference TRBV5-8 and TRBJ1-1, reads EAGVTQSPTHLIKTRGQQATLRCSPISGHTSVYWYQQALGLGLQFLLWYDEGEERNRGNFPPRFSGRQFPNYSSELNVNALELEDSALYLCASSSPGQGNTEAFFGQGTRLTVV.

This clone was seen a few times. The chain employs TRBV19 and TRBJ1-2, with 10 bases aligning to TRBD1. V lost 4 bases to trimming and J lost 3 bases; unmatched junction nucleotides: 5. CDR1 is LNHDA, CDR2 SQIVND, per germline (reference sequence). The CDR3 has 15 amino acids. CDR3 protein: CASSTPGTGDYGYTF. In DNA form, the CDR3 reads TGTGCCAGTAGTACTCCCGGGACAGGGGACTATGGCTACACCTTC.